These 26 T cell receptor beta chains share one sample of origin, sequenced in a study of cytomegalovirus exposure and HLA in healthy donors. PCR amplification relied on 60 Vbeta primers (plus 13 Jbeta primers). Some clones are missing from TCRdb's copy, which holds only in-frame ones; the method was immunoSEQ multiplex PCR. The sample lists 220,000 or so clones; around 80% were seen once. Material: PBMCs. The receptors originated from a man between 45 and 60 years old in good health and CMV-seronegative.

The chain has TRBV30 and TRBJ2-7; TRBD2 matches at 10 bases. Germline V gene sequence: CDR1 GTSNPN, CDR2 SVGIG (reference sequence). J lost 2 bases, V lost 1 base, and 2 bases had no gene match. This CDR3 comprises 14 residues. This CDR3 reads CAWSAGLAPYEQYF. In DNA, the CDR3 is TGTGCCTGGAGTGCGGGACTAGCGCCCTACGAGCAGTACTTC.

A note on this clone: Other DNA sequences from this sample encode an identical CDR3 as well. The rearrangement joins TRBV9 to TRBJ1-1; D remains unclear. The CDR3 spans 14 residues. Germline V gene data show CDR1 as SGDLS and CDR2 as YYNGEE. Trimming left V 7 bases short and J 0 bases short, with 13 bases between. The CDR3 spells CASSASRLNTEAFF. As DNA, the CDR3 is TGTGCCAGCTCCGCGTCGAGGCTGAACACTGAAGCTTTCTTT.

The chain joins TRBV28 to TRBJ1-5, with D perhaps matching TRBD1 (6 bases). The CDR3 contains 15 residues. Germline CDR1 and CDR2: MDHEN and SYDVKM. Trimming shortened V by 3 bases and J by 0 bases, and 9 bases separated the two germline ends. Written as DNA, the CDR3 is TGTGCCAGCAGTTTGACACAGGGTAGCAATCAGCCCCAGCATTTT. Translation gives CASSLTQGSNQPQHF.

The chain links TRBV5-4 to TRBJ1-1; 7 nucleotides align to TRBD1. Germline V gene sequence: CDR1 SGHNT, CDR2 YYREEE (reference sequence). This CDR3 has 13 amino acids. Trimming cost V 2 bases and J 5 bases; bases outside gene matches: 3. CDR3 loop: CASSFAGGTEAFF. The CDR3 region has the DNA TGTGCCAGCAGCTTTGCAGGGGGGACTGAAGCTTTCTTT.

This clone was seen only a few times. The V gene is TRBV27, the J gene TRBJ2-1, with 7 bases identical to TRBD2. Germline V lookup: CDR1 MNHEY, CDR2 SMNVEV (reference sequence). The CDR3 contains 15 residues. J lost 2 bases, V lost 8 bases, and 9 bases had no gene match. The CDR3 region is CASLSAAGPYNEQFF. The DNA of the CDR3 is TGTGCCAGCCTCTCCGCAGCGGGACCCTACAATGAGCAGTTCTTC.

The rearrangement joins TRBV9 to TRBJ2-1; D gene unclear. The CDR3 covers 14 residues. Germline V gene data show CDR1 as SGDLS and CDR2 as YYNGEE. Deletions cut 4 bases from V and 0 bases from J, with 8 bases between. The CDR3 reads CASSTQDSYNEQFF. The CDR3 region has the DNA TGTGCCAGCAGCACTCAAGACTCCTACAATGAGCAGTTCTTC.

V gene TRBV7-9 combines with J gene TRBJ2-1; no reliable D call. The CDR3 totals 13 residues. From germline, CDR1 is SEHNR and CDR2 FQNEAQ (reference sequence). V lost 0 bases to trimming and J lost 5 bases, with 5 bases between them. CDR3 residues: CASSLAGDNEQFF. The CDR3 DNA is TGTGCCAGCAGCTTAGCCGGAGACAATGAGCAGTTCTTC.

The chain joins TRBV21-1 to TRBJ2-3; TRBD1, as called in the table, went unchecked against the DNA. TRBV21-1 is flagged as a pseudogene. This CDR3 has 13 residues. CDR3 sequence reads: CASSKYQGYTQYF. The CDR3 coding sequence is TGTGCCAGCAGCAAATACCAGGGATATACGCAGTATTTT.

V and J are TRBV7-3 and TRBJ2-2; 11 bases agree with TRBD2. CDR1 is SGHTA, CDR2 FQGTGA, per germline. With V trimmed by 7 bases and J by 5 bases, 3 bases remained unmatched. CDR3 size: 14 residues. In nucleotides, the CDR3 is TGTGCCAGCACTCTAGCGGGAGGAACCGGGGAGCTGTTTTTT. Translation gives CASTLAGGTGELFF.

The chain has TRBV11-2 and TRBJ1-1; D remains unclear. The CDR3 is 14 residues long. With 5 bases removed from V and 3 bases from J, the gap between germline ends came to 13 bases. CDR1 and CDR2 from the germline V gene are SGHAT and FQNNGV. CDR3 bases: TGTGCCAGCAGCATGGAGTTCGGGGACACTGAAGCTTTCTTT. It translates to CASSMEFGDTEAFF.

The genes are TRBV6-1 and TRBJ1-1; 8 nucleotides align to TRBD1. CDR1 is MNHNS and CDR2 is SASEGT in the germline V gene. The CDR3 has 14 residues. The ends lost 5 bases at V and 1 base at J; junction bases unmatched: 3. This chain's CDR3 is CASSRGQGNTEAFF. Written as DNA, the CDR3 is TGTGCCAGCAGTCGTGGACAGGGGAACACTGAAGCTTTCTTT.

This rearrangement joins TRBV27 to TRBJ1-2; D may be TRBD1 (5 bases). The germline V gene has CDR1 MNHEY and CDR2 SMNVEV (reference sequence). Trimming shortened V by 0 bases and J by 6 bases, and 8 bases separated the two germline ends. The CDR3 extends over 13 amino acids. CDR3 sequence (DNA): TGTGCCAGCAGTTTATCCAGGGTTGATGGCTACACCTTC. Amino acids: CASSLSRVDGYTF.

V is TRBV5-6 and J is TRBJ2-7; a weak D match, TRBD2 (5 bases). CDR1 is SGHDT, CDR2 YYEEEE, per germline. The V and J ends lost 4 bases and 7 bases respectively, with 15 bases between them. The CDR3 length is 13 residues. The CDR3 DNA reads TGTGCCAGCAGCAATATAGGAAGCGGTGAGCAGTACTTC. Translated, it gives CASSNIGSGEQYF.

This rearrangement joins TRBV6-6 to TRBJ2-2; 10 nucleotides align to TRBD2. The junction had 7 bases not matched to a gene; V was cut back by 4 bases and J by 5 bases. CDR1 and CDR2 (germline): MNHNY, SVGAGI (reference sequence). The CDR3 runs 16 residues. This chain's CDR3 is CASSSILAGLTGELFF. CDR3 coding DNA: TGTGCCAGCAGTTCCATACTAGCGGGATTGACCGGGGAGCTGTTTTTT.

This chain connects TRBV19 to TRBJ1-3, with 9 bases that match TRBD1. Germline V CDR1 and CDR2: LNHDA, SQIVND (reference sequence). J gave up 4 bases and V 7 bases, and 8 bases lay outside the gene matches. The CDR3 covers 15 residues. This CDR3 is CASNPDRGAGNTIYF. In nucleotides, the CDR3 is TGTGCCAGTAATCCGGACAGGGGAGCCGGAAACACCATATATTTT.

The chain employs TRBV6-5 and TRBJ2-7; 12 bases are shared with TRBD1. The CDR3 consists of 15 residues. The junction had 6 bases not matched to a gene; V was cut back by 2 bases and J by 7 bases. Germline CDR1 and CDR2: MNHEY and SVGAGI. The CDR3, as DNA: TGTGCCAGCAGTTACGGGGGGACAGGGGGCGGTGAGCAGTACTTC. Its protein product is CASSYGGTGGGEQYF.

The chain links TRBV13 to TRBJ2-5, with 9 bases that match TRBD1. The junction had 9 bases not matched to a gene; V was cut back by 5 bases and J by 5 bases. The length of the CDR3 is 15 residues. Per the germline V gene, CDR1 is PRHDT and CDR2 is FYEKMQ (reference sequence). The CDR3: CASSIITGGWETQYF. In DNA, the CDR3 is TGTGCCAGCAGCATAATAACAGGGGGCTGGGAGACCCAGTACTTC.

This rearrangement joins TRBV18 to TRBJ1-5; no firm D call. The V gene's germline CDR1 is KGHSH and CDR2 LQKENI. The CDR3 has 14 amino acids. V was pared by 6 bases and J by 1 base, with 10 bases between. The CDR3 here is CASSAGTSNQPQHF. DNA of the CDR3: TGTGCCAGCTCGGCTGGCACCAGCAATCAGCCCCAGCATTTT.

The rearrangement uses TRBV9 and TRBJ2-1; no clear D. Germline V lookup: CDR1 SGDLS, CDR2 YYNGEE. This CDR3 spans 15 amino acids. The ends were cut back, 0 bases at V and 5 bases at J, with 12 bases in the middle. CDR3 coding DNA: TGTGCCAGCAGCGTAGGGGCTCACAGAGACAATGAGCAGTTCTTC. Its translation is CASSVGAHRDNEQFF.

The chain carries TRBV7-8 and TRBJ2-5; the match to TRBD2 covers 11 bases. This CDR3 region has 17 residues. V lost 6 bases and J lost 5; bases outside the gene matches: 14. CDR1 and CDR2 (germline): SGHVS, FQNEAQ. The CDR3 here is CASSLGTSGIARETQYF. As DNA, the CDR3 is TGTGCCAGCAGTCTCGGGACTAGCGGAATCGCCAGGGAGACCCAGTACTTC.

J is TRBJ2-2 and V is TRBV28; 10 bases fit TRBD1. CDR3 size: 19 residues. Germline V lookup: CDR1 MDHEN, CDR2 SYDVKM. The V segment lost 2 bases and the J segment 5 bases; nucleotides outside the gene matches: 14. CDR3 protein: CASSLTVLQPGQGTGELFF. For the CDR3, the DNA is TGTGCCAGCAGTTTAACGGTCCTCCAACCGGGACAGGGGACCGGGGAGCTGTTTTTT.

This clone was detected many times. The gene calls are TRBV4-1 and TRBJ1-5, with TRBD1 as a possible D gene (5 bases). V dropped 0 bases and J dropped 4 bases, with 13 bases sitting between them. The CDR3 loop spans 16 amino acids. Germline values: CDR1 MGHRA, CDR2 YSYEKL. The CDR3 bases are TGCGCCAGCAGCCAAGATCCAGGGATGGCGAATCAGCCCCAGCATTTT. Its translation: CASSQDPGMANQPQHF.

J is TRBJ1-2 and V is TRBV14, with D possibly TRBD1 on 5 matching bases. The CDR3 has 14 residues. The V end was cut by 4 bases, the J end by 4 bases, with 13 bases between. Germline V gives CDR1 SGHDN, CDR2 FVKESK. The CDR3 DNA follows: TGTGCCAGCAGCCGGGGACTCCTGGTCTATGGCTACACCTTC. Protein product: CASSRGLLVYGYTF.

This chain links TRBV27 with TRBJ2-2, with D perhaps matching TRBD2 (6 bases). The V and J ends lost 3 bases and 6 bases respectively, with 23 bases between them. CDR3 length: 18 amino acids. The V gene's germline CDR1 is MNHEY and CDR2 SMNVEV (reference sequence). Here the CDR3 reads CASSLYGGGGNKAGELFF. In nucleotides, the CDR3 is TGTGCCAGCAGTTTGTATGGCGGTGGCGGGAATAAGGCCGGGGAGCTGTTTTTT.

This chain connects TRBV5-1 to TRBJ2-1; TRBD1 aligns across 8 bases. CDR1 is SGHRS, CDR2 YFSETQ, per germline. The CDR3 sequence is 15 residues long. After removal of 6 bases from V and 0 bases from J, the junction contained 5 bases not matched to a gene. CDR3 nucleotide sequence: TGCGCCAGCAAGGATACAGGGGGCTCCTACAATGAGCAGTTCTTC. Protein product: CASKDTGGSYNEQFF.

This chain joins TRBV18 and TRBJ1-5; unclear D gene. This CDR3 has 15 amino acids. The germline V and J ends were trimmed by 2 bases and 4 bases, with 12 bases remaining between them. From germline, CDR1 is KGHSH and CDR2 LQKENI. CDR3 protein: CASSPGPGRNQPQHF. CDR3 coding DNA: TGTGCCAGCTCACCAGGGCCCGGAAGGAATCAGCCCCAGCATTTT.